This T cell receptor (beta chain) was sequenced in a study of Ad26.COV2.S vaccination and SARS-CoV-2 variants. TCRdb's table, derived via immunoSEQ multiplex PCR, lists solely in-frame clones and lacks some. The sample contains over 450,000 clones, 80% to 90% of which appear only once. The germline gives CDR1 MNHEY, CDR2 SMNVEV (reference sequence). The trim removed 8 bases at V and 0 bases at J, leaving 13 bases unmatched. This CDR3 is built from 17 residues. Described treatment: about 20 received Ad26.COV2.S at low or high dose, single or two shots; 5 received placebo; per-sample allocation not given. The study sampled participants on day 63 after the first vaccine or placebo injection.

J is TRBJ2-3 and V is TRBV27; TRBD2 matches 8 bases. Sequenced material: peripheral blood, taken in a trial of Ad26.COV2.S vaccine versus placebo. The source of this sequence is a person aged 18-60 years who received the Ad26.COV2.S COVID-19 vaccine or a placebo. The CDR3 coding sequence is TGTGCCAGCGGCCTAGCGGGCCAATCCCCTAGCACAGATACGCAGTATTTT. As protein: CASGLAGQSPSTDTQYF.